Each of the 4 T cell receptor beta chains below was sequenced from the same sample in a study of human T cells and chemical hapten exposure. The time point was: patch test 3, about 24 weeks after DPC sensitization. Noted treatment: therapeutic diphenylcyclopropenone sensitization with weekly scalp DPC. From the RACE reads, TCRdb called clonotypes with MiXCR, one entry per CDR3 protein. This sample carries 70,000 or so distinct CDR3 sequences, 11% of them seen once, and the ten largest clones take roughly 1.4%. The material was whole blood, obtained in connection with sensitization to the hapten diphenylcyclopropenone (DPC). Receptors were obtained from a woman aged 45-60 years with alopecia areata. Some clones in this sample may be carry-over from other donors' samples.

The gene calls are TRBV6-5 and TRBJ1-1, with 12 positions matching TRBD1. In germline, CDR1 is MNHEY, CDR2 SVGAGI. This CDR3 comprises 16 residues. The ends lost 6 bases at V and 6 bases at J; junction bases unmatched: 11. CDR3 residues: CASSLYRDRGLAEAFF. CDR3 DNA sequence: TGTGCCAGCAGCCTCTACCGGGACAGGGGGCTCGCTGAAGCTTTCTTT.

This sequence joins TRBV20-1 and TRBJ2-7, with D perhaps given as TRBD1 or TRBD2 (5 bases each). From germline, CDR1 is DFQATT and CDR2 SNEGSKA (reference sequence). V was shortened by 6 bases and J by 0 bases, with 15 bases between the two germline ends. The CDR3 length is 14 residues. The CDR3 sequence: CSAYRDANSYEQYF. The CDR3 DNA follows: TGCAGTGCCTACCGGGACGCCAACTCCTACGAGCAGTACTTC.

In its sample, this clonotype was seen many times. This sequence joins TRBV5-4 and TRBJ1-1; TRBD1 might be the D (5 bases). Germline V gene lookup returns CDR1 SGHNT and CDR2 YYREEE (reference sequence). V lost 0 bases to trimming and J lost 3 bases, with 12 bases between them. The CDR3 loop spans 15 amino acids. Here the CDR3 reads CASSLGDGRYTEAFF. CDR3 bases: TGTGCCAGCAGCTTGGGGGACGGGAGATACACTGAAGCTTTCTTT.

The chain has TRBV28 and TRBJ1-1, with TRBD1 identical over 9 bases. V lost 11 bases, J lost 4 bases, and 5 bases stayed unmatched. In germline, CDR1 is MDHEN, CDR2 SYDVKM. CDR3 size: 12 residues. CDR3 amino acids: CAAGTGSTEAFF. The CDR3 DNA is TGTGCCGCTGGGACAGGGAGCACTGAAGCTTTCTTT. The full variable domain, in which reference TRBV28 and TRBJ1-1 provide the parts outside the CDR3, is DVKVTQSSRYLVKRTGEKVFLECVQDMDHENMFWYRQDPGLGLRLIYFSYDVKMKEKGDIPEGYSVSREKKERFSLILESASTNQTSMYLCAAGTGSTEAFFGQGTRLTVV.